Detailed here is one TCR beta chain. Its antigen is unknown. This sample is part of a study of beta chain features in type 1 diabetes. Study-wide results and limits: Shortening that was moderate but significant affected the TCRB CDR3s of Type 1 diabetes patients in all four CD4+ subsets. Within the patient group, naive, central memory and Treg TCRB repertoires appeared more similar to each other than within healthy donors.

Losses at the gene ends were 5 bases for V and 6 bases for J; bases not matched to a gene: 8. CDR1 and CDR2 (germline): SNHLY, FYNNEI. This CDR3 comprises 16 residues. The investigators reverse transcribed all of the isolated RNA, so they sequenced expressed TCRB transcripts. The average output of naive, central memory and regulatory T cell samples was several million reads. Repertoires were generated with immunoSEQ multiplex PCR, while TCRdb's copy carries only in-frame clones and drops some. Of fewer than 400,000 clones listed, 9.3% are singletons. The TCR comes from a man in his thirties or forties with type 1 diabetes. This chain connects TRBV2 to TRBJ2-2; 11 bases agree with TRBD2. Input material: central memory CD4+ T cells from blood. The CDR3 coding sequence is TGTGCCAGCAGTTTAGCGGGGGGGCATCAAGCCGGGGAGCTGTTTTTT. This gives the protein CASSLAGGHQAGELFF.